Presented here are 26 T cell receptor beta chains from one specimen sequenced in a study of cytomegalovirus exposure and HLA in healthy donors. The data were produced by immunoSEQ multiplex PCR, yet TCRdb's version contains in-frame clones alone and is incomplete. The sample records tens of thousands of clones, about 89% being singletons. The specimen was PBMCs. These TCRs come from a woman aged 18-35 years in good health and CMV-seronegative.

The chain recombines TRBV7-2 with TRBJ1-1; 8 nucleotides line up with TRBD1. Germline-derived CDR1 and CDR2 are SGHTA and FQGNSA. Trimming at V came to 4 bases and at J to 0 bases, leaving 1 base not matched to a gene. This CDR3 region has 14 residues. Here the CDR3 reads CASSWDRLNTEAFF. The CDR3 DNA reads TGTGCCAGCAGCTGGGACAGGTTGAACACTGAAGCTTTCTTT.

The chain links TRBV13 to TRBJ2-1, with 8 bases that match TRBD2. The germline V gene encodes CDR1 PRHDT and CDR2 FYEKMQ (reference sequence). The CDR3 covers 14 residues. Germline trimming cut 8 bases from V and 5 bases from J; bases unmatched to any gene: 8. The CDR3 is CASDGREGHNEQFF. CDR3 DNA: TGTGCCAGCGATGGACGGGAGGGACACAATGAGCAGTTCTTC.

The gene calls are TRBV7-3 and TRBJ2-7; possible D gene TRBD2, 7 bases. The V and J ends lost 10 bases and 3 bases respectively, with 16 bases between them. Looked up from germline, CDR1 is SGHTA and CDR2 is FQGTGA. The CDR3 consists of 13 residues. The CDR3: CATEAGALYEQYF. CDR3 in DNA: TGTGCCACTGAGGCGGGGGCTCTCTACGAGCAGTACTTC.

The genes are TRBV4-2 and TRBJ2-1; D is unclear. This CDR3 comprises 15 residues. Trimming removed 1 base at V and 4 bases at J, with 11 bases between. CDR1 and CDR2 (germline): LGHNA, YNFKEQ. The CDR3 is CASSQVTNRYNEQFF. DNA of the CDR3: TGTGCCAGCAGCCAAGTAACTAACCGTTACAATGAGCAGTTCTTC.

The chain employs TRBV29-1 and TRBJ2-3; a weak D match, TRBD2 (6 bases). V was shortened by 7 bases and J by 0 bases, with 14 bases between the two germline ends. Germline CDR1 is SQVTM and CDR2 is ANQGSEA. The CDR3 extends over 14 amino acids. CDR3 residues: CSARARDSTDTQYF. CDR3 nucleotides: TGCAGCGCTCGAGCGCGGGATAGCACAGATACGCAGTATTTT.

The chain recombines TRBV15 with TRBJ1-1, with D possibly TRBD1 on 6 matching bases. This CDR3 region has 15 residues. Germline loops: CDR1 LNHNV, CDR2 YYDKDF (reference sequence). Deletions cut 10 bases from V and 4 bases from J, with 22 bases between. DNA for the CDR3: TGTGCCAGCAGGCCAGGGGACAAAGGATTCACTGAAGCTTTCTTT. This gives the protein CASRPGDKGFTEAFF.

Note on this clone: This CDR3 is also generated by other DNA sequences in the sample. The rearrangement links TRBV29-1 to TRBJ2-3; TRBD2 matches 7 bases. The germline CDR1 and CDR2 sequences are SQVTM and ANQGSEA. CDR3 size: 13 residues. CDR3 sequence (DNA): TGCAGTGTGGATGCGGGGGGCACAGATACGCAGTATTTT. This sequence encodes CSVDAGGTDTQYF.

This chain links TRBV18 with TRBJ2-5; possibly TRBD2 for D (8 bases). The CDR3 sequence is 15 residues long. Trimming cost V 5 bases and J 5 bases, with 18 bases left between them. CDR1 and CDR2 from the germline V gene are KGHSH and LQKENI. In DNA form, the CDR3 reads TGTGCCAGCTCATCGGCGGGACTAGGGGGCGAGACCCAGTACTTC. This gives the protein CASSSAGLGGETQYF.

This clone was observed a single time. The J gene is TRBJ2-7, the V gene TRBV6-1, with a weak D call TRBD1 (6 bases). V dropped 5 bases and J dropped 6 bases, with 14 bases sitting between them. Germline V CDR1 and CDR2: MNHNS, SASEGT. This CDR3 comprises 13 residues. The CDR3 DNA reads as TGTGCCAGCAGTTCCCAGGGGCACAGCGAGCAGTACTTC. Amino acids: CASSSQGHSEQYF.

This sequence joins TRBV28 and TRBJ2-6, with 7 bases that match TRBD1. V lost 7 bases, J lost 0 bases, and 6 bases stayed unmatched. This CDR3 contains 16 residues. The germline gives CDR1 MDHEN, CDR2 SYDVKM. Here the CDR3 reads CASTSGQSSGANVLTF. The CDR3 coding sequence is TGTGCCAGCACCTCGGGACAGAGCTCTGGGGCCAACGTCCTGACTTTC.

The rearrangement joins TRBV27 to TRBJ2-7; 7 nucleotides agree with TRBD2. This CDR3 comprises 15 residues. J gave up 5 bases and V 5 bases, and 12 bases lay outside the gene matches. Germline V gives CDR1 MNHEY, CDR2 SMNVEV (reference sequence). The CDR3 region has the DNA TGTGCCAGCAGTCCGGGGAGGGCCAAAGTCGACGAGCAGTACTTC. This codes for CASSPGRAKVDEQYF.

This chain connects TRBV13 to TRBJ2-7; 10 nucleotides align to TRBD1. V lost 5 bases, J lost 0 bases, and 1 base stayed unmatched. This CDR3 region has 14 residues. From germline, CDR1 is PRHDT and CDR2 FYEKMQ (reference sequence). CDR3 sequence reads: CASSRDRGSYEQYF. Here the CDR3 DNA reads TGTGCCAGCAGCCGGGACAGGGGCTCCTACGAGCAGTACTTC.

The V call is TRBV4-3, the J call TRBJ1-4, with 9 nucleotides matching TRBD1. Germline loops: CDR1 LGHNA, CDR2 YSLEER. The CDR3 length is 14 residues. Trimming removed 4 bases from V and 7 bases from J; junction bases left unmatched: 4. The CDR3 DNA sequence: TGCGCCAGCAGCCTTGGGACAGGGTTTGAAAAACTGTTTTTT. Encoded protein: CASSLGTGFEKLFF.

The chain joins TRBV6-6 to TRBJ2-5, with TRBD1 as a possible D gene (5 bases). The CDR3 spans 16 residues. The V end was cut by 2 bases, the J end by 2 bases, with 15 bases between. From germline, CDR1 is MNHNY and CDR2 SVGAGI (reference sequence). The CDR3 coding sequence is TGTGCCAGCAGTTACCGGATGACAGCTCTTCAAGAGACCCAGTACTTC. Translated: CASSYRMTALQETQYF.

The J gene is TRBJ1-3, the V gene TRBV6-5; weak D call: TRBD1 (6 bases). CDR1 is MNHEY and CDR2 is SVGAGI in the germline V gene. V was clipped by 11 bases and J by 4 bases, with 15 bases between them. This CDR3 has 13 amino acids. CDR3 amino acids: CAARGHEGNTIYF. The CDR3 DNA reads as TGTGCCGCCCGGGGACACGAAGGAAACACCATATATTTT.

The rearrangement links TRBV6-5 to TRBJ1-6, with 8 nucleotides matching TRBD1. Germline lookup yields CDR1 MNHEY and CDR2 SVGAGI. V shed 0 bases, J shed 9 bases, and the junction held 4 bases outside the gene matches. CDR3 length equals 15 residues. CDR3 loop: CASSYSQGAGSPLHF. Written as DNA, the CDR3 is TGTGCCAGCAGTTACTCTCAGGGGGCCGGTTCACCCCTCCACTTT.

The J gene is TRBJ2-2, the V gene TRBV2, with D perhaps TRBD1 (6 bases). Germline CDR1 SNHLY, CDR2 FYNNEI. This CDR3 contains 14 residues. V lost 2 bases to trimming and J lost 6 bases, with 10 bases between them. The CDR3 is CASSETGSAGELFF. CDR3 DNA sequence: TGTGCCAGCAGTGAAACAGGGTCCGCCGGGGAGCTGTTTTTT.

J is TRBJ2-7 and V is TRBV27; 7 bases are shared with TRBD1. There are 15 residues in the CDR3. The J segment lost 6 bases and the V segment lost 5 bases, leaving 13 bases of the junction unmatched. Germline CDR1 MNHEY, CDR2 SMNVEV (reference sequence). In DNA form, the CDR3 reads TGTGCCAGCAGTCTCACAACGACAGGGACCACCGAGCAGTACTTC. It codes for CASSLTTTGTTEQYF.

The chain recombines TRBV27 with TRBJ1-1; possible D gene TRBD1, 6 bases. Trimming left V 5 bases short and J 12 bases short, with 16 bases between. The CDR3 contains 12 residues. Germline CDR1 MNHEY, CDR2 SMNVEV (reference sequence). CDR3 nucleotides: TGTGCCAGCAGTCCGCAACAGGGTTCGACTTTCTTT. Protein sequence: CASSPQQGSTFF.

V is TRBV7-8 and J is TRBJ2-2, with TRBD1 matching 10 bases. The CDR3 sequence is 16 residues long. V was clipped by 5 bases and J by 1 base; unmatched bases: 4. Germline CDR1 is SGHVS and CDR2 is FQNEAQ. CDR3 bases: TGTGCCAGCAGCCCCGGGACAGGGGAGAACACCGGGGAGCTGTTTTTT. Amino acids: CASSPGTGENTGELFF.

V and J are TRBV27 and TRBJ2-3; 9 nucleotides line up with TRBD1. The CDR3 contains 15 residues. J was trimmed by 4 bases and V by 3 bases; bases with no gene match: 5. Germline V gene lookup returns CDR1 MNHEY and CDR2 SMNVEV (reference sequence). CDR3: CASSFLQGASDTQYF. CDR3 nucleotides: TGTGCCAGCAGTTTCCTACAGGGGGCATCAGATACGCAGTATTTT.

The CDR3: CASSPGQGRYNEQFF. The DNA for the CDR3 is TGTGCCAGCAGCCCGGGACAGGGAAGGTACAATGAGCAGTTCTTC. The rearrangement links TRBV9 to TRBJ2-1; 9 positions agree with TRBD1. The CDR3 length is 15 residues. The J segment lost 4 bases and the V segment lost 4 bases, leaving 6 bases of the junction unmatched. CDR1 and CDR2 from the germline V gene are SGDLS and YYNGEE.

The chain combines TRBV6-1 with TRBJ2-7; 8 positions match TRBD2. The CDR3 is 14 residues long. The germline V gene has CDR1 MNHNS and CDR2 SASEGT. Trimming took 1 base from V and 6 from J; bases not matched to a gene: 5. The CDR3 is CASSEGGRYSEQYF. The CDR3 DNA reads as TGTGCCAGCAGTGAAGGCGGGAGGTACTCCGAGCAGTACTTC.

V usage is TRBV6-4 and J usage is TRBJ2-3, with D possibly matching TRBD2 (6 bases). The germline V gene has CDR1 MRHNA and CDR2 SNTAGT. The CDR3 is made up of 14 amino acids. Between the trimmed V and J ends, which lost 5 bases and 1 base, there was a span of 10 bases. As DNA, the CDR3 is TGTGCCAGCAGTAGGGCTAGCGGCACAGATACGCAGTATTTT. Amino acids: CASSRASGTDTQYF.

The genes are TRBV2 and TRBJ1-1, with 10 bases lining up with TRBD1. The CDR3 runs 15 residues. The V gene end was trimmed by 6 bases and the J gene end by 0 bases; junction bases not matched to a gene: 4. Looked up from germline, CDR1 is SNHLY and CDR2 is FYNNEI. The CDR3 sequence: CASRGTGALNTEAFF. Here the CDR3 DNA reads TGTGCCAGCAGGGGGACAGGGGCTTTGAACACTGAAGCTTTCTTT.

Sample share makes this clone medium-sized. V and J are TRBV5-4 and TRBJ2-7; TRBD2 agrees at 11 bases. The CDR3 sequence is 14 residues long. Losses at the gene ends were 1 base for V and 7 bases for J; bases not matched to a gene: 4. Germline V CDR1 and CDR2: SGHNT, YYREEE (reference sequence). As DNA, the CDR3 is TGTGCCAGCAGCTTGATCACTAGCGGGGGAGAGCAGTACTTC. Amino acid sequence: CASSLITSGGEQYF.